This TCR beta chain was recorded in a study of Graves' ophthalmopathy and Graves' hyperthyroidism. This clonotype was seen a handful of times. Its antigen is still unknown. TCR beta CDR3 amplification used RNA transcripts. First-round RT-PCR used HTBI primers; second-round multiplex PCR followed. TCRdb redid the calling of the multiplex PCR reads with MiXCR, one entry per CDR3 protein. The sample includes 170,000 or so distinct CDR3 sequences, 30% to 45% of them seen just once. Findings and limits, study-wide: Using a 13-signature model, the authors split ophthalmopathy from stable hyperthyroidism, with just under 90% sensitivity and 70% to 83% specificity. Blood also contained most of the expanded thyroid clonotypes above 0.001 frequency.

V was clipped by 0 bases and J by 0 bases, with 5 bases between them. Germline V lookup: CDR1 MGHRA, CDR2 YSYEKL. CDR3 length: 14 amino acids. Among the exclusions were patients with other autoimmune diseases, uncontrolled infections, pregnancy or lactation. An approximately 10 ml volume of fresh peripheral blood provided the PBMCs. Material: peripheral blood. This chain connects TRBV4-1 to TRBJ1-1; D is ambiguous. The sequence derives from a woman aged 40 to 50 with Graves' ophthalmopathy. In DNA form, the CDR3 reads TGCGCCAGCAGCCAAGAATCCCTGAACACTGAAGCTTTCTTT. Amino acid sequence: CASSQESLNTEAFF.